Detailed here is one TCR beta chain. Trimming left V 3 bases short and J 0 bases short, with 12 bases between. The CDR3 has 17 residues. Germline V gene lookup returns CDR1 SGHAT and CDR2 FQNNGV. The repertoire was sequenced with immunoSEQ multiplex PCR; TCRdb's copy has only in-frame clones and lacks some. Among 210,000 or so clones listed, about four fifths were seen once. The entry originates in a study of blood T cell repertoires in COVID-19. The chain employs TRBV11-2 and TRBJ1-6; maybe TRBD1 (5 bases). The sample comprised PBMCs or T cells enriched from blood (not recorded which). This receptor was obtained from a woman aged 45-60 years who had been exposed to COVID-19. CDR3 residues: CASSLGGEGSYNSPLHF. The CDR3 bases are TGTGCCAGCAGCTTGGGGGGGGAAGGCTCCTATAATTCACCCCTCCACTTT.